These 13 T cell receptor beta chains share one sample of origin, sequenced in a study of cytotoxic CD8 clonotypes in ibrutinib-treated CLL. Sequenced by immunoSEQ multiplex PCR; TCRdb stores in-frame clones only, minus some. Here the sample spans 300,000 or so clones, 67% being singletons. The sequencing used PBMCs, collected after 36 months of ibrutinib treatment. The source of these receptors is a human donor with chronic lymphocytic leukemia.

This chain uses TRBV4-1 with TRBJ2-4, with 11 nucleotides matching TRBD1. The CDR3 length is 13 residues. The germline gives CDR1 MGHRA, CDR2 YSYEKL. The trim removed 6 bases at V and 6 bases at J, leaving 1 base unmatched. The CDR3 sequence is CASRGTGGNIQYF. CDR3 DNA sequence: TGCGCCAGCAGGGGGACAGGGGGAAACATTCAGTACTTC.

The chain links TRBV15 to TRBJ2-7; tentatively, D is TRBD2 (5 bases). The CDR3 is 15 residues long. The V gene's germline CDR1 is LNHNV and CDR2 YYDKDF (reference sequence). Trimming removed 1 base from V and 4 bases from J, with 14 bases in between. CDR3: CATSRVPEGPYEQYF. For the CDR3, the DNA is TGTGCCACCAGCAGAGTTCCCGAGGGCCCGTACGAGCAGTACTTC.

The V call is TRBV28, the J call TRBJ2-7; D may match TRBD1 or TRBD2 (6 bases each). The CDR3 has 14 amino acids. Germline CDR1 and CDR2: MDHEN and SYDVKM. V lost 2 bases and J lost 7, with 15 bases in between. The CDR3 DNA is TGTGCCAGCAGTTTAGAACAGGGACTGTGGGAGCAGTACTTC. Protein sequence: CASSLEQGLWEQYF.

The J gene is TRBJ1-2, the V gene TRBV29-1, with a possible D match to TRBD1 (5 bases). CDR3 length: 14 amino acids. Germline V gene sequence: CDR1 SQVTM, CDR2 ANQGSEA. Trimming removed 0 bases from V and 4 bases from J, with 12 bases in between. The CDR3, as DNA: TGCAGCGTTGAAGATGGGGACGGACGCTATGGCTACACCTTC. Translating gives CSVEDGDGRYGYTF.

The chain is built from TRBV11-2 and TRBJ2-5; D perhaps matches TRBD2 (6 bases). CDR1 and CDR2 (germline): SGHAT, FQNNGV. The CDR3 is 15 amino acids. V shed 4 bases and J shed 5 bases, with 17 bases lying between them. The CDR3 DNA is TGTGCCAGCAGCTCCCCGGGACTGACCTCGGAGACCCAGTACTTC. Its translation is CASSSPGLTSETQYF.

V is TRBV11-2 and J is TRBJ2-3; D gene uncertain. Germline lookup yields CDR1 SGHAT and CDR2 FQNNGV. Trimming cost V 7 bases and J 7 bases, with 9 bases left between them. This CDR3 region has 11 residues. Written as DNA, the CDR3 is TGTGCCAGCAAGTTGGGAAATACGCAGTATTTT. It yields the protein CASKLGNTQYF.

The V call is TRBV27, the J call TRBJ2-5; D gene unclear. Trimming stripped 3 bases from V and 1 base from J, with 15 bases between. The CDR3 consists of 16 residues. The germline V gene has CDR1 MNHEY and CDR2 SMNVEV (reference sequence). CDR3 in amino acids: CASSFIPQTGQETQYF. As DNA, the CDR3 is TGTGCCAGCAGTTTCATTCCCCAAACGGGCCAAGAGACCCAGTACTTC.

The chain combines TRBV5-5 with TRBJ1-5, with D possibly TRBD1 on 6 matching bases. Germline values: CDR1 SGHKS, CDR2 YYEKEE (reference sequence). V was trimmed by 4 bases and J by 0 bases, leaving 11 bases between them. The CDR3 spans 15 residues. In DNA form, the CDR3 reads TGTGCCAGCAGCCAGGACAGAATTAGCAATCAGCCCCAGCATTTT. Translation: CASSQDRISNQPQHF.

This clone was detected a few times. The V gene is TRBV2, the J gene TRBJ1-6, with TRBD1 as a possible D gene (5 bases). Germline V gene data show CDR1 as SNHLY and CDR2 as FYNNEI. V was cut by 3 bases and J by 0 bases, with 12 bases left in between. CDR3 length equals 17 residues. CDR3 sequence reads: CASSDRVFSSYNSPLHF. In DNA, the CDR3 is TGTGCCAGCAGTGACAGGGTCTTCAGCTCCTATAATTCACCCCTCCACTTT.

This chain connects TRBV4-2 to TRBJ2-4; weak D call: TRBD2 (7 bases). The V end was cut by 0 bases, the J end by 0 bases, with 21 bases between. The germline V gene has CDR1 LGHNA and CDR2 YNFKEQ. This CDR3 region has 20 residues. The CDR3 reads CASSQEGKAGAKIAKNIQYF. The CDR3 nucleotides are TGTGCCAGCAGCCAAGAGGGCAAGGCGGGGGCGAAAATAGCCAAAAACATTCAGTACTTC.

To note about this clone: This CDR3 is also generated by other DNA sequences in the sample. The chain is built from TRBV7-9 and TRBJ2-3; either TRBD1 or TRBD2 may fit D (5 bases each). CDR1 SEHNR and CDR2 FQNEAQ come from the germline V gene (reference sequence). V was trimmed by 1 base and J by 6 bases, leaving 8 bases between them. The CDR3 covers 13 residues. The CDR3 spells CASSLGGADTQYF. The CDR3 coding sequence is TGTGCCAGCAGCTTAGGAGGGGCTGATACGCAGTATTTT.

The chain carries TRBV27 and TRBJ1-5; no reliable D call. The V and J ends lost 1 base and 4 bases respectively, with 14 bases between them. The germline V gene has CDR1 MNHEY and CDR2 SMNVEV (reference sequence). The CDR3 runs to 16 residues. CDR3 amino acids: CASSLYWEGLNQPQHF. The CDR3, as DNA: TGTGCCAGCAGTTTATATTGGGAAGGGCTAAATCAGCCCCAGCATTTT.

The CDR3 DNA follows: TGTGCCAGCAGTGTGAGCTGGGGCTCTAGCACAGATACGCAGTATTTT. It specifies CASSVSWGSSTDTQYF. This chain connects TRBV6-1 to TRBJ2-3; maybe TRBD1 (5 bases). V lost 4 bases and J lost 0, with 14 bases in between. The CDR3 runs 16 residues. Per the germline V gene, CDR1 is MNHNS and CDR2 is SASEGT.